This T cell receptor (beta chain) emerged from a study of blood T cell repertoires in COVID-19. In the original workflow: Estimates of nucleated cell counts were drawn from the amplification of reference gene primers. Method: immunoSEQ multiplex PCR; TCRdb's copy keeps in-frame clones and lacks some. V and J calls and clone size are as listed in that table; D and trimming were resolved from the DNA. This table holds around 330,000 clones, about 85% found once. The sequencing input was PBMCs or T cells enriched from blood (not recorded which). The origin of this receptor is a woman aged 25 to 39 who had been exposed to COVID-19.

CDR3 amino acids: CASSRQGGHYGYTF. The CDR3, as DNA: TGTGCCAGCAGTCGCCAAGGGGGCCACTATGGCTACACCTTC. The rearrangement links TRBV27 to TRBJ1-2, with 7 nucleotides matching TRBD1. Germline V CDR1 and CDR2: MNHEY, SMNVEV (reference sequence). Trimming took 5 bases from V and 3 from J; bases not matched to a gene: 6. This CDR3 is 14 amino acids long.